A selection of T cell receptor beta chains follows, all from one sample in a study of human T cells and chemical hapten exposure. One entry per CDR3 protein results from TCRdb running MiXCR on the RACE reads. The top ten clones hold over 6.5% of a sample with roughly 180,000 distinct CDR3 sequences, about 20% of them seen once. The material sequenced was whole blood, taken in connection with sensitization to the hapten diphenylcyclopropenone (DPC). The source of these receptors is a woman in her fifties or sixties with alopecia areata. Some clones in this sample may be carry-over from other donors' samples. The CDR3 runs from the conserved cysteine through the conserved F or W. Size is stated for part of the rows, as once, few or many counts, or as a class when the clone is expanded.

V gene	clone size	J gene	CDR3 protein
TRBV5-1	.	TRBJ2-2	CASRVLGQNFRTGELFF
TRBV30	.	TRBJ1-3	CAWSLHGTGGNTIYF
TRBV5-1	.	TRBJ1-2	CASSLGGMANYGYTF
TRBV25-1	many	TRBJ2-2	CASSESPAGGELFF
TRBV7-3	.	TRBJ2-7	CASSMTEAGEQYF
TRBV30	many	TRBJ1-6	CAWSTGQGSPLHF
TRBV19	.	TRBJ2-7	CASSPRPAAYEQYF
TRBV27	few	TRBJ2-3	CASSLQRGDTQYF
TRBV29-1	.	TRBJ2-1	CSASEQFF
TRBV27	.	TRBJ2-1	CASSFLGGQENEQFF
TRBV3-1	.	TRBJ1-1	CASSFQGAGTEAFF
TRBV29-1	once	TRBJ2-5	CSGSGVHTVSETQYF
TRBV29-1	.	TRBJ2-5	CSVRGTGDGTQYF
TRBV5-1	few	TRBJ2-5	CASSYHDHQETQYF
TRBV7-7	.	TRBJ2-7	CASSLGHGGPYEQYF
TRBV7-2	few	TRBJ2-3	CASSFKREMGTDTQYF
TRBV12-3/TRBV12-4	.	TRBJ1-2	CASSFRGVSYGYTF
TRBV20-1	.	TRBJ1-4	CSARGPTPSNEKLFF
TRBV20-1	.	TRBJ1-4	CSASLRSTNEKLFF
TRBV4-1	few	TRBJ1-1	CASSQEGEPWDAFF
TRBV28	few	TRBJ1-5	CASSLSGTGGYQPQHF
TRBV5-1	few	TRBJ2-7	CASSLLWTSGPGGEQYF
TRBV5-1	few	TRBJ1-3	CASSQRTGDGNTIYF
TRBV9	.	TRBJ2-1	CASSVGGGEDGSYNEQFF
TRBV5-1	.	TRBJ2-5	CASSLAGGGLETQYF
TRBV2	few	TRBJ2-7	CASTRAVALSSYEQYF
TRBV7-8	.	TRBJ1-1	CASSLGARATWGTEAFF
TRBV20-1	.	TRBJ1-5	CSASMGANQPQHF
TRBV12-3/TRBV12-4	.	TRBJ2-7	CASNARDTTYEQYF
TRBV7-3	few	TRBJ2-2	CASSRNGQNTGELFF
TRBV29-1	.	TRBJ1-1	CSVGTGQGGAFF
TRBV6-6	few	TRBJ1-5	CASSEGYQPQHF
TRBV29-1	few	TRBJ2-3	CSGDRGGGTDTQYF
TRBV3-1	.	TRBJ1-5	CASSQVFSYSNQPQHF
TRBV6-1	.	TRBJ1-1	CASSERGGMNTEAFF
TRBV25-1	.	TRBJ1-2	CASSERGEAGYTF
TRBV5-1	.	TRBJ2-2	CASSFVLAPNTGELFF
TRBV7-9	.	TRBJ2-7	CASSLGRYEQYF
TRBV24-1	.	TRBJ2-7	CATSDSPDVVRDEQYF
TRBV5-5	.	TRBJ1-4	CASSLVRVSNEKLFF
TRBV10-2	few	TRBJ2-7	CASSDRLAGGEYF
TRBV7-9	few	TRBJ2-7	CASSSSGTSAIYF
TRBV5-4	.	TRBJ1-2	CASSLNRGRGYTF
TRBV27	many	TRBJ1-1	CASTQQDRFPQGTEAFF
TRBV4-2	.	TRBJ2-1	CASSQETSGIEQFF
TRBV12-3/TRBV12-4	.	TRBJ2-3	CASSSGLAGVPDTQYF
TRBV29-1	.	TRBJ1-1	CSAKNGPTEAFF
TRBV10-3	.	TRBJ2-4	CATTFDLKNIQYF
TRBV5-1	.	TRBJ2-2	CASSSGQNTGELFF
TRBV12-3/TRBV12-4	.	TRBJ1-1	CASSLTGAVNTEAFF
TRBV20-1	few	TRBJ2-7	CSAIGTSGHYEQYF
TRBV12-3/TRBV12-4	few	TRBJ2-7	CASSSAGTYEQYF